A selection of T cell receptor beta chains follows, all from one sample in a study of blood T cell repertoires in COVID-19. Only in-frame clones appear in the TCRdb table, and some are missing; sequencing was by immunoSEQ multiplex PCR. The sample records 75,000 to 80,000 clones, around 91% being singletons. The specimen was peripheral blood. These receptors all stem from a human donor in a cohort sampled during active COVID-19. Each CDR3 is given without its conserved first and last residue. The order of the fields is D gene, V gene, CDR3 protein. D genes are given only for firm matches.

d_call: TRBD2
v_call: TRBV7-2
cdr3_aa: ASSLGAGGTDTQY

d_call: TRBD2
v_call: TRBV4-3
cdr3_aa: ASSQASGGYNEQF

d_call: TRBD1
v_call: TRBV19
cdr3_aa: ASSTQGATEAF

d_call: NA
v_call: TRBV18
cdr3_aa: ASSPNKGDQETQY

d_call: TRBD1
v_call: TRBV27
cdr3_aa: ASSLQGAGELF

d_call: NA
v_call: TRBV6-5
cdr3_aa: ASSYTGSNQPQH

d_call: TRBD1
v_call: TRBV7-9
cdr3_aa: ASSPGTGNQPQH

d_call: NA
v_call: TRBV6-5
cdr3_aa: ASSSGTRNTEAF

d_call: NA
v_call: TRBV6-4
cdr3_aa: ARGRLNTEAF

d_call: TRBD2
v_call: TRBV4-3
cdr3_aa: ASSRGGFEQF

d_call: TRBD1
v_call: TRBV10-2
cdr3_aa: ASSQGAREPQH

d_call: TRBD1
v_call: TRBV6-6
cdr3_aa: ATQTGGTGQQF

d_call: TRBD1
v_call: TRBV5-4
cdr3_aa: ASSFTGAEGYT

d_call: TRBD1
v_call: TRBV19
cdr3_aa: ASSNSDRGNH

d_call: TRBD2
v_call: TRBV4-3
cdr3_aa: ASSQEGGGFSYNEQF

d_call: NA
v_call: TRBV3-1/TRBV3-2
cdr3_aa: ASRGPGHSYEQY

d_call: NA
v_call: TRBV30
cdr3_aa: AWSLRRTAQNYGYT

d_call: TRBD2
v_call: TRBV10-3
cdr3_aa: AISHGLAQETQY

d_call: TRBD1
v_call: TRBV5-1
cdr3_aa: ASSGDRGHEQY

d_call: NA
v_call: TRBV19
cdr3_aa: ASSIRRAGETQY

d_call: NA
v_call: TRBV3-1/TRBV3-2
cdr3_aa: ASSGGVRETQY

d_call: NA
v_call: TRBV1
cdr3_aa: TSIINSPGLAGGPHTGELF

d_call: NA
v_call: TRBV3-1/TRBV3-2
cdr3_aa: ASSQDPFSYEQY

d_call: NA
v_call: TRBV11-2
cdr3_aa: ASSLVPSRRVFGYGYT

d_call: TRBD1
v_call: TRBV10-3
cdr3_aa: ATRAGQGPSYEQY

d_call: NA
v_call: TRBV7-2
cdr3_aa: ASSFLSAPGTGELF

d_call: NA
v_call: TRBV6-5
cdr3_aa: ASSHLEGGYT

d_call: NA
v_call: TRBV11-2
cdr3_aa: ASSLVADQPQH

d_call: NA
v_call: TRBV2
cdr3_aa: ASYGTLGGPSNQPQH

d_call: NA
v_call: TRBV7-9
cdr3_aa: ASRAGTLTSEAF

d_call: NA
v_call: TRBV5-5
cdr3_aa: ASSLVAVNQPQH

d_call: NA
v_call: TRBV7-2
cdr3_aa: ASSLRPSPYNEQF

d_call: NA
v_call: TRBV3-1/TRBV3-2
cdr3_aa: ASSQDEFSGEQF

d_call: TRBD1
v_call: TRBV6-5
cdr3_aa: ASSRTGAGKNIQY

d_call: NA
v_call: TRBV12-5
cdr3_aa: ASGFGQSTDTQY

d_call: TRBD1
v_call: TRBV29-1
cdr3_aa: SVGDRGYEQY

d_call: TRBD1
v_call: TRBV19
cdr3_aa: ASSGQGSGQPQH

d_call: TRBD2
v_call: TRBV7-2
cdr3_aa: ASSLLAGAYEQY

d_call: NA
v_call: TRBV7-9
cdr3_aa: ASSQGYNSPLH

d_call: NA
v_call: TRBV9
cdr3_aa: ASSVKGGGAEKTEAF

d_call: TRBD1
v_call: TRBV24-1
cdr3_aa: ATTTDREINQPQH

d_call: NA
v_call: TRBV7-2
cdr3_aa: ASSLAGLDGYT

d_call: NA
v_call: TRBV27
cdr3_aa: ASLGERHEKLF

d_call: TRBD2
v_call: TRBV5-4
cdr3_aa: ASSPGTSDEQF

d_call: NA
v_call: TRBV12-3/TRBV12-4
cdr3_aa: ASSFTRNSPLH

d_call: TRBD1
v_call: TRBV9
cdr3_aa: ASSPGQGGTYEQY

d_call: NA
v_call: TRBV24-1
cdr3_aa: ATSDPYTGELF

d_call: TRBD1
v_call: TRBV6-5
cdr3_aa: ASSYGQGGNQPQH

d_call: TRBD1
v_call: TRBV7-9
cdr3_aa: ASSPGGTGANQPQH

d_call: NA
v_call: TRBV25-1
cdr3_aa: ASSEPRGGRYNEQF

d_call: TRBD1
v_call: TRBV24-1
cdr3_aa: ATSDPGQGRANEQF

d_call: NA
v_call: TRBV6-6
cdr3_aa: ASTVDRTNYGYT

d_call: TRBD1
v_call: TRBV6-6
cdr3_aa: ASSAGTGGLGLLF

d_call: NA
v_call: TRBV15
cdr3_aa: ATRRVGSKGNTIY

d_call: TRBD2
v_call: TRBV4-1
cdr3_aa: ASSQDLPGGPNGELF

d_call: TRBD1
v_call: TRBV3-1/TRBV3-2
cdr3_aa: ASSQDITGGGYT

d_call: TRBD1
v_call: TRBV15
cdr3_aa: ATSRGTGDHSNQPQH

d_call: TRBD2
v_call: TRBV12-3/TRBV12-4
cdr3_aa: ASRTSGDTQY

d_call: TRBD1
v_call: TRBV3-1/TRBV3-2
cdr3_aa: ASSQRDRAGELF